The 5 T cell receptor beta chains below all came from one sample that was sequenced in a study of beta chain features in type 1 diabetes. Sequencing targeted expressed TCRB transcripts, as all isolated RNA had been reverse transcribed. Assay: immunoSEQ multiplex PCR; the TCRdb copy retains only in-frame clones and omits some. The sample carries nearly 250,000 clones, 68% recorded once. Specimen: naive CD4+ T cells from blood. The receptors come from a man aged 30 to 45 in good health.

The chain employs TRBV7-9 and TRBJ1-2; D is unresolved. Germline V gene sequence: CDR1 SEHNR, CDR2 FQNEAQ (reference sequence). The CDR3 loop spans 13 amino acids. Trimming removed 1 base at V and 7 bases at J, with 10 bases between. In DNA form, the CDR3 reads TGTGCCAGCAGCTTAGATTCGGGCAGTGGCTACACCTTC. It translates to CASSLDSGSGYTF.

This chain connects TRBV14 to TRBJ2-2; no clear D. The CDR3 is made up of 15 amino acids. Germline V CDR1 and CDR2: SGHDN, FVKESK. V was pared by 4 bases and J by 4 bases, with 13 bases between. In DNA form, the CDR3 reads TGTGCCAGCAGCCCACGGGTGCGGAGCACCGGGGAGCTGTTTTTT. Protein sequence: CASSPRVRSTGELFF.

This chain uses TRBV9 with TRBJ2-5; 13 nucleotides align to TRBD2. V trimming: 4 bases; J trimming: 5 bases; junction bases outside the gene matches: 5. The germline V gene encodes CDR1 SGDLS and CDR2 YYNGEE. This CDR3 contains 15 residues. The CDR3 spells CASSLGLAGYETQYF. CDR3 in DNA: TGTGCCAGCAGCCTGGGACTAGCGGGATATGAGACCCAGTACTTC.

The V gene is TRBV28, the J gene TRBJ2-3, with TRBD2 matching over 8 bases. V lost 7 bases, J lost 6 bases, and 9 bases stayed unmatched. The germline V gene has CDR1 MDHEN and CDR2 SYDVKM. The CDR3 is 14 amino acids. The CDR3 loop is CASTRAGGTDTQYF. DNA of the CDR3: TGTGCCAGCACCCGGGCGGGGGGAACGGATACGCAGTATTTT.

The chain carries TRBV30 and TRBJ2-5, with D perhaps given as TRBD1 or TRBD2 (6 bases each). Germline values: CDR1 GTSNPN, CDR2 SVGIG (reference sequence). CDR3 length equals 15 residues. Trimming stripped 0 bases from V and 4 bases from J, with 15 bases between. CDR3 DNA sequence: TGTGCCTGGAGTGTAGGAGGGGGGCTAGGAGAGACCCAGTACTTC. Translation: CAWSVGGGLGETQYF.